The 29 T cell receptor beta chains below come from one sample, sequenced in a study of cytomegalovirus exposure and HLA in healthy donors. 13 Jbeta primers and 60 Vbeta primers were used for the PCR. Clones were read by immunoSEQ multiplex PCR, and TCRdb kept only the in-frame ones, dropping some. The sample totals about 200,000 clones. Sequences were obtained from PBMCs. These receptors were taken from a young man in good health and CMV-seronegative.

The chain couples TRBV5-1 to TRBJ1-2, with D maybe TRBD1 (6 bases). CDR3 size: 15 residues. V dropped 6 bases and J dropped 2 bases, with 17 bases sitting between them. CDR1 is SGHRS, CDR2 YFSETQ, per germline. CDR3: CASTYTTGPNYGYTF. In nucleotides, the CDR3 is TGCGCCAGCACCTATACGACAGGTCCAAACTATGGCTACACCTTC.

V gene TRBV5-1 combines with J gene TRBJ2-7; 8 bases align to TRBD2. V was clipped by 0 bases and J by 3 bases; unmatched bases: 8. The CDR3 consists of 16 residues. Looked up from germline, CDR1 is SGHRS and CDR2 is YFSETQ. This CDR3 reads CASSLAGLAGGYEQYF. The CDR3 bases are TGCGCCAGCAGCTTGGCCGGGCTAGCGGGTGGCTACGAGCAGTACTTC.

The J gene is TRBJ2-5, the V gene TRBV9; 7 nucleotides align to TRBD2. Trimming took 2 bases from V and 5 from J; bases not matched to a gene: 9. The CDR3 has 15 amino acids. CDR1 and CDR2 (germline): SGDLS, YYNGEE. For the CDR3, the DNA is TGTGCCAGCAGCGTCGCGGGGGAACGAGGGGAGACCCAGTACTTC. Protein: CASSVAGERGETQYF.

The V gene is TRBV7-8, the J gene TRBJ2-1; the D gene is possibly TRBD2 (6 bases). Between the trimmed V and J ends, which lost 4 bases and 8 bases, there was a span of 12 bases. From germline, CDR1 is SGHVS and CDR2 FQNEAQ. This CDR3 comprises 13 residues. In nucleotides, the CDR3 is TGTGCCAGCAGCTCAGGACTAATCGATGAGCAGTTCTTC. Its translation is CASSSGLIDEQFF.

The J gene is TRBJ1-1, the V gene TRBV7-8; 9 bases fit TRBD1. J gave up 4 bases and V 5 bases, and 14 bases lay outside the gene matches. The CDR3 extends over 17 amino acids. Germline V gene lookup returns CDR1 SGHVS and CDR2 FQNEAQ. The CDR3 reads CASSNHRGLVDITEAFF. CDR3 coding DNA: TGTGCCAGCAGCAATCACAGGGGGCTCGTTGATATCACTGAAGCTTTCTTT.

The V gene is TRBV5-1, the J gene TRBJ2-7, with 7 positions matching TRBD2. The V and J ends lost 5 bases and 6 bases, in that order; junction bases with no gene match: 5. CDR1 is SGHRS, CDR2 YFSETQ, per germline. There are 12 residues in the CDR3. The CDR3 nucleotides are TGCGCCAGCAGGTGGGAGGGGTGCGAGCAGTACTTC. Its translation is CASRWEGCEQYF.

This chain connects TRBV6-6 to TRBJ2-7, with D perhaps TRBD2 (5 bases). This CDR3 has 13 amino acids. V was clipped by 5 bases and J by 9 bases, with 17 bases between them. Looked up from germline, CDR1 is MNHNY and CDR2 is SVGAGI (reference sequence). The CDR3 coding sequence is TGTGCCAGCAGTCCGGAGGTCATGGCCCGGCAGTACTTC. It yields the protein CASSPEVMARQYF.

CDR3 nucleotide sequence: TGTGCCTGGAAAGGGGTTGACAATCAGCCCCAGCATTTT. This codes for CAWKGVDNQPQHF. J is TRBJ1-5 and V is TRBV30, with D perhaps TRBD1 (5 bases). The CDR3 runs to 13 residues. Trimming cost V 4 bases and J 3 bases, with 10 bases left between them. CDR1 and CDR2 from the germline V gene are GTSNPN and SVGIG (reference sequence).

The chain recombines TRBV7-2 with TRBJ2-7; unclear D gene. V was cut by 6 bases and J by 1 base, with 13 bases left in between. Germline CDR1 reads SGHTA; CDR2 reads FQGNSA. The CDR3 is 14 residues long. The CDR3 region has the DNA TGTGCCAGCAGTAGATTATTGAGTTCCTACGAGCAGTACTTC. Protein sequence: CASSRLLSSYEQYF.

The CDR3 protein is CASSLISWGGSYNEQFF. CDR3 coding DNA: TGTGCCAGCAGTTTAATATCTTGGGGGGGCTCCTACAATGAGCAGTTCTTC. The J gene is TRBJ2-1, the V gene TRBV28; 7 nucleotides agree with TRBD2. The germline CDR1 and CDR2 sequences are MDHEN and SYDVKM. The V and J ends lost 2 bases and 0 bases, in that order; junction bases with no gene match: 7. The CDR3 totals 17 residues. The entire variable domain, with the rest obtained from reference TRBV28 and TRBJ2-1, is as follows: DVKVTQSSRYLVKRTGEKVFLECVQDMDHENMFWYRQDPGLGLRLIYFSYDVKMKEKGDIPEGYSVSREKKERFSLILESASTNQTSMYLCASSLISWGGSYNEQFFGPGTRLTVL.

The chain uses TRBV6-5 and TRBJ1-2; 8 bases agree with TRBD1. CDR1 and CDR2 (germline): MNHEY, SVGAGI. This CDR3 has 13 amino acids. J gave up 6 bases and V 6 bases, and 6 bases lay outside the gene matches. The chain's CDR3 is CASSSGQGDGYTF. The DNA for the CDR3 is TGTGCCAGCAGCTCTGGACAGGGCGATGGCTACACCTTC.

This chain links TRBV18 with TRBJ1-2; unclear D gene. The germline V gene encodes CDR1 KGHSH and CDR2 LQKENI. The CDR3 sequence is 13 residues long. V shed 3 bases and J shed 4 bases, with 9 bases lying between them. The CDR3 here is CASSPERSYGYTF. DNA of the CDR3: TGTGCCAGCTCACCGGAACGGAGCTATGGCTACACCTTC.

The chain employs TRBV6-1 and TRBJ2-5; D is unresolved. The CDR3 sequence is 13 residues long. The ends were cut back, 1 base at V and 2 bases at J, with 5 bases in the middle. The germline V gene has CDR1 MNHNS and CDR2 SASEGT. CDR3 nucleotide sequence: TGTGCCAGCAGTGAAGTAGAACAAGAGACCCAGTACTTC. It yields the protein CASSEVEQETQYF.

This sequence joins TRBV7-9 and TRBJ1-5; a weak D match, TRBD1 (5 bases). The CDR3 runs to 14 residues. V was trimmed by 1 base and J by 8 bases, leaving 12 bases between them. Germline V gene data show CDR1 as SEHNR and CDR2 as FQNEAQ (reference sequence). In DNA form, the CDR3 reads TGTGCCAGCAGCTTAGGCCAGGGTTTAGAGCCCCAGCATTTT. The encoded protein is CASSLGQGLEPQHF.

The V gene is TRBV9, the J gene TRBJ2-6, with a tentative D call TRBD2 (6 bases). The germline gives CDR1 SGDLS, CDR2 YYNGEE. The CDR3 totals 19 residues. The ends were cut back, 0 bases at V and 0 bases at J, with 16 bases in the middle. CDR3 bases: TGTGCCAGCAGCGTAGTGGAGGGGCTGTCCAACTCTGGGGCCAACGTCCTGACTTTC. This encodes CASSVVEGLSNSGANVLTF.

This chain joins TRBV9 and TRBJ2-7, with 9 nucleotides matching TRBD1. The CDR3 is made up of 16 amino acids. V trimming: 3 bases; J trimming: 7 bases; junction bases outside the gene matches: 14. Germline V gene sequence: CDR1 SGDLS, CDR2 YYNGEE. CDR3 in DNA: TGTGCCAGCAGCGCCTCTGGGGGACAGGGCTTGTGGGAGCAGTACTTC. Translated: CASSASGGQGLWEQYF.

The V and J genes are TRBV27 and TRBJ2-5; TRBD1 is a possible D gene (5 bases). The CDR3 contains 16 residues. Per the germline V gene, CDR1 is MNHEY and CDR2 is SMNVEV (reference sequence). The V gene lost 3 bases and the J gene lost 5 bases, with 19 bases spanning the gap. CDR3 protein: CASSFSGALQRETQYF. For the CDR3, the DNA is TGTGCCAGCAGTTTCAGTGGGGCGCTACAGAGGGAGACCCAGTACTTC.

CDR3 bases: TGTGCCAGCAGCTTAGGACATACCCAAGAGACCCAGTACTTC. As protein: CASSLGHTQETQYF. The rearrangement uses TRBV11-3 and TRBJ2-5; D remains ambiguous. V shed 1 base and J shed 1 base, with 7 bases lying between them. This CDR3 region has 14 residues. From germline, CDR1 is SGHNT and CDR2 YENEEA.

DNA of the CDR3: TGTGCCAGCAGTCGGCCGGGACTAAAGAAGACCCAGTACTTC. Translation gives CASSRPGLKKTQYF. The rearrangement uses TRBV6-5 and TRBJ2-5, with 7 bases identical to TRBD2. CDR1 is MNHEY, CDR2 SVGAGI, per germline. The CDR3 loop spans 14 amino acids. Unmatched junction bases numbered 9, after V lost 5 bases and J lost 6 bases.

The chain links TRBV19 to TRBJ1-5, with 11 nucleotides matching TRBD1. CDR3 length: 17 amino acids. J gave up 3 bases and V 6 bases, and 10 bases lay outside the gene matches. Per the germline V gene, CDR1 is LNHDA and CDR2 is SQIVND (reference sequence). CDR3 loop: CASSPPPGQGANQPQHF. The DNA of the CDR3 is TGTGCCAGTAGCCCCCCCCCAGGACAGGGGGCCAATCAGCCCCAGCATTTT.

The chain has TRBV2 and TRBJ2-5, with a possible D match to TRBD2 (5 bases). The length of the CDR3 is 15 residues. Between the trimmed V and J ends, which lost 0 bases and 7 bases, there was a span of 15 bases. Looked up from germline, CDR1 is SNHLY and CDR2 is FYNNEI. The CDR3 coding sequence is TGTGCCAGCAGTGAAGCGCGGGCGGACTCAGTGACCCAGTACTTC. This sequence encodes CASSEARADSVTQYF.

CDR3 protein: CAWTLPGRNTEAFF. DNA for the CDR3: TGTGCCTGGACCCTCCCGGGGAGGAACACTGAAGCTTTCTTT. The V and J genes are TRBV30 and TRBJ1-1; D not resolved. CDR1 is GTSNPN and CDR2 is SVGIG in the germline V gene (reference sequence). V lost 4 bases, J lost 1 base, and 13 bases lay in between. The CDR3 loop spans 14 amino acids.

The chain links TRBV4-3 to TRBJ1-2, with D tentatively TRBD1 (6 bases). V shed 0 bases and J shed 0 bases, with 20 bases lying between them. This CDR3 comprises 19 residues. Germline assignment: CDR1 LGHNA and CDR2 YSLEER. CDR3 bases: TGCGCCAGCAGCCAAGACCTGGTACGGGGGGCCCGCTCTAACTATGGCTACACCTTC. It translates to CASSQDLVRGARSNYGYTF.

The rearrangement uses TRBV5-5 and TRBJ1-5, with D maybe TRBD1 (5 bases). CDR1 is SGHKS and CDR2 is YYEKEE in the germline V gene (reference sequence). Between the trimmed V and J ends, which lost 0 bases and 5 bases, there was a span of 18 bases. This CDR3 contains 17 residues. CDR3 DNA sequence: TGTGCCAGCAGCTTGGGCCCTCTACGGGGGAGGGATCAGCCCCAGCATTTT. It encodes CASSLGPLRGRDQPQHF.

CDR3 bases: TGTGCCAGCAGTTATCTTGCGGGGGAGCAGCCCCAGCATTTT. It is translated as CASSYLAGEQPQHF. This chain links TRBV28 with TRBJ1-5, with D maybe TRBD1 (5 bases). This CDR3 is 14 amino acids long. Germline-derived CDR1 and CDR2 are MDHEN and SYDVKM. Trimming stripped 4 bases from V and 7 bases from J, with 14 bases between.

V gene TRBV4-1 combines with J gene TRBJ1-1, with 7 bases that match TRBD1. The CDR3 covers 14 residues. CDR1 is MGHRA, CDR2 YSYEKL, per germline. After removal of 4 bases from V and 5 bases from J, the junction contained 7 bases not matched to a gene. The CDR3 sequence: CASSPRQGGTEAFF. The CDR3 nucleotides read TGCGCCAGCAGCCCACGACAGGGCGGGACTGAAGCTTTCTTT.

This chain links TRBV10-3 with TRBJ2-7; TRBD2 is a possible D gene (6 bases). V lost 11 bases, J lost 6 bases, and 23 bases lay in between. Per germline, CDR1 ENHRY and CDR2 SYGVKD. This CDR3 is 14 amino acids long. The CDR3 region is CALREGPGVGEQYF. CDR3 nucleotides: TGTGCCCTTCGTGAGGGACCGGGGGTGGGCGAGCAGTACTTC.

The V call is TRBV6-1, the J call TRBJ2-7, with D perhaps matching TRBD1 (5 bases). V lost 2 bases, J lost 0 bases, and 11 bases lay in between. Germline CDR1 reads MNHNS; CDR2 reads SASEGT. This CDR3 has 15 amino acids. DNA of the CDR3: TGTGCCAGCAGTGAACTCCGGACATACTCCTACGAGCAGTACTTC. Its protein is CASSELRTYSYEQYF.

V and J are TRBV30 and TRBJ2-2, with D perhaps matching TRBD1 (6 bases). Trimming removed 0 bases from V and 6 bases from J, with 8 bases in between. The CDR3 has 13 amino acids. Germline V CDR1 and CDR2: GTSNPN, SVGIG (reference sequence). The CDR3 region has the DNA TGTGCCTGGAGTGTAGGGGGACCCGGGGAGCTGTTTTTT. It translates to CAWSVGGPGELFF.